This T cell receptor (beta chain) was obtained from a study of cytomegalovirus exposure and HLA in healthy donors. Overall study: Of all 400 or so donors who were genotyped, roughly 81% belonged to the Caucasian-associated ancestry cluster. Notes on the study in general: The study put under 200 TCR beta chains on its list as cytomegalovirus-associated.

This clone was seen more than once but under ten times. The antigen remains undetermined. Use of 60 Vbeta and 13 Jbeta primers characterized the PCR. The table came from immunoSEQ multiplex PCR; TCRdb's copy has only in-frame clones and leaves some out. Here the sample spans 120,000 or so clones, roughly a tenth being singletons. This CDR3 spans 15 amino acids. Germline V gene sequence: CDR1 MGHRA, CDR2 YSYEKL. Trimming at V came to 3 bases and at J to 2 bases, leaving 5 bases not matched to a gene. This clonotype originated in a woman younger than 30 in good health and CMV-seropositive. The sequenced material came from PBMCs. This rearrangement joins TRBV4-1 to TRBJ2-7, with 9 bases fitting TRBD2. CDR3 sequence reads: CASSHAGGQAYEQYF. The DNA of the CDR3 is TGCGCCAGCAGCCACGCGGGGGGGCAAGCCTACGAGCAGTACTTC.